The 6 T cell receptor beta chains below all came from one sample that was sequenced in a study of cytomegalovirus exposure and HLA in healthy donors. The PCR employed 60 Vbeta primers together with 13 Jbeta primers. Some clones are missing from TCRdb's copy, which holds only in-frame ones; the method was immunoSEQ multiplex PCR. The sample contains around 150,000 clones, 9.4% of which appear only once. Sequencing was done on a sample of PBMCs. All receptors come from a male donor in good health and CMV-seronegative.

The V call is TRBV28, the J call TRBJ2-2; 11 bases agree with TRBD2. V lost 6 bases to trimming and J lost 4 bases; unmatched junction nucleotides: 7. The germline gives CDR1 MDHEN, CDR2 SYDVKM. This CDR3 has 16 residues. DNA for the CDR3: TGTGCCAGCAGACAGGGACTAGCGGAGGTCACCGGGGAGCTGTTTTTT. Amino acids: CASRQGLAEVTGELFF.

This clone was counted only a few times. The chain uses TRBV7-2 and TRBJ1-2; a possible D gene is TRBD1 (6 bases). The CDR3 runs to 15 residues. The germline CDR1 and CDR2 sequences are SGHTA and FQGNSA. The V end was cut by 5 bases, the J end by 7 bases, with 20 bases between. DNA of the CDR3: TGTGCCAGCAGCCTAGGGGGACTGTCGAATCTTGGCTACACCTTC. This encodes CASSLGGLSNLGYTF.

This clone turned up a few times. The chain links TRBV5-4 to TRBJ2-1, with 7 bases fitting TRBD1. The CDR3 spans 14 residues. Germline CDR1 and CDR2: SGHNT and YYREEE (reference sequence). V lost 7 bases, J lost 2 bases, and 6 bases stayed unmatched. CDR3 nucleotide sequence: TGTGCCAGCCAAACAGGGGACACCTACAATGAGCAGTTCTTC. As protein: CASQTGDTYNEQFF. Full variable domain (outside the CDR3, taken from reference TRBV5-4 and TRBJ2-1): ETGVTQSPTHLIKTRGQQVTLRCSSQSGHNTVSWYQQALGQGPQFIFQYYREEENGRGNFPPRFSGLQFPNYSSELNVNALELDDSALYLCASQTGDTYNEQFFGPGTRLTVL.

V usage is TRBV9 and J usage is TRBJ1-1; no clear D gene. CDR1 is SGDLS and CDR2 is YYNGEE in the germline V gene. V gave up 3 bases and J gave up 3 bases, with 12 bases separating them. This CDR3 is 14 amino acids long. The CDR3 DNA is TGTGCCAGCAGCGCGGACGGACTTTACACTGAAGCTTTCTTT. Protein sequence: CASSADGLYTEAFF.

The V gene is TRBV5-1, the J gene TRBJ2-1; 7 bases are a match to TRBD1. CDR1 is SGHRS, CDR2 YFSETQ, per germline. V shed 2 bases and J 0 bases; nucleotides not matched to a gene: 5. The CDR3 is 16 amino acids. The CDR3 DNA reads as TGCGCCAGCAGCTTCCTGACAGGGAGCTCCTACAATGAGCAGTTCTTC. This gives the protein CASSFLTGSSYNEQFF.

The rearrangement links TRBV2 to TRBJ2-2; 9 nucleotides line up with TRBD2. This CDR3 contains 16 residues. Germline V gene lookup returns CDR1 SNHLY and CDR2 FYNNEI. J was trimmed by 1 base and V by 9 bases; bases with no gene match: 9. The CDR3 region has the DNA TGTGCCAGTCAAGCGGGGGGTTTCTGGAACACCGGGGAGCTGTTTTTT. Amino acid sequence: CASQAGGFWNTGELFF.